A selection of T cell receptor beta chains follows, all from one sample in a study of T cells in Graves' hyperthyroidism and ophthalmopathy. TCRdb processed the multiplex PCR reads anew with MiXCR; each CDR3 protein has one entry. The sample lists 250,000 to 300,000 distinct CDR3 sequences; roughly 15% were seen once. The sequenced material came from blood. The receptor source for this set is a middle-aged woman with Graves' hyperthyroidism that later progressed to Graves' ophthalmopathy. The CDR3 runs from the conserved cysteine through the conserved F or W. The order of the fields is CDR3 DNA, CDR3 protein, D gene, V gene, J gene, clone size. The D gene is left open where the match is weak. For some rows the clone size is stated as once, few or many, or as a class when expanded; others skip it.

cdr3_nt: TGTGCCAGCAGTGGAGACAGGGACAGAATTATAAGCTCCTACGAGCAGTACTTC; cdr3_aa: CASSGDRDRIISSYEQYF; d_call: TRBD1; v_call: TRBV28; j_call: TRBJ2-7; clone_size: many
cdr3_nt: TGTGCCAGCAGTGATTTTGGGGACAGCGAGCAGTACTTC; cdr3_aa: CASSDFGDSEQYF; d_call: TRBD1; v_call: TRBV2; j_call: TRBJ2-7; clone_size: many
cdr3_nt: TGTGCCAGCAGCCCACCCGACAGGATCACTGAAGCTTTCTTT; cdr3_aa: CASSPPDRITEAFF; d_call: -; v_call: TRBV3-1; j_call: TRBJ1-1; clone_size: many
cdr3_nt: TGTGCCAGCAGCCGCAGGGGGGGGACGAACACCGGGGAGCTGTTTTTT; cdr3_aa: CASSRRGGTNTGELFF; d_call: -; v_call: TRBV27; j_call: TRBJ2-2; clone_size: many
cdr3_nt: TGTGCCAGCAGCTTATACGCAGAACCGGGACTAGCTTATGGCACAGATACGCAGTATTTT; cdr3_aa: CASSLYAEPGLAYGTDTQYF; d_call: TRBD2; v_call: TRBV7-2; j_call: TRBJ2-3; clone_size: many
cdr3_nt: TGTGCCAGCAGTTACTACCAACAGGGAATACAAGAGACCCAGTACTTC; cdr3_aa: CASSYYQQGIQETQYF; d_call: -; v_call: TRBV28; j_call: TRBJ2-5; clone_size: many
cdr3_nt: TGTGCCAGCAGCTTAGGTGGGGCGGGTCAACCCGTGAGCCCCTACAATGAGCAGTTCTTC; cdr3_aa: CASSLGGAGQPVSPYNEQFF; d_call: -; v_call: TRBV11-2; j_call: TRBJ2-1; clone_size: many
cdr3_nt: TGTGCCAGCAGCGCCGACAGGACAAATCAGCCCCAGCATTTT; cdr3_aa: CASSADRTNQPQHF; d_call: -; v_call: TRBV12-3/TRBV12-4; j_call: TRBJ1-5; clone_size: many
cdr3_nt: TGTGCCAGCAGCTTGTTTTTGGAGGGAGCTGGAAACACCATATATTTT; cdr3_aa: CASSLFLEGAGNTIYF; d_call: -; v_call: TRBV5-5; j_call: TRBJ1-3; clone_size: few
cdr3_nt: TGCAGTGCTTTACCGGGACAGGGGGCAGGGGGCTACACCTTC; cdr3_aa: CSALPGQGAGGYTF; d_call: TRBD1; v_call: TRBV20-1; j_call: TRBJ1-2; clone_size: many
cdr3_nt: TGTGCCATCACTATGGGACAGGGGTACGAGCAGTACTTC; cdr3_aa: CAITMGQGYEQYF; d_call: TRBD1; v_call: TRBV10-3; j_call: TRBJ2-7; clone_size: many
cdr3_nt: TGTGCCAGCAGTCCACTGGGACTAGCCGCGGAGACCCAGTACTTC; cdr3_aa: CASSPLGLAAETQYF; d_call: TRBD2; v_call: TRBV2; j_call: TRBJ2-5; clone_size: many
cdr3_nt: TGTGCCAGCGCAATGGCGGGGCCCGGGCAGCCCCAGCATTTT; cdr3_aa: CASAMAGPGQPQHF; d_call: -; v_call: TRBV28; j_call: TRBJ1-5; clone_size: few
cdr3_nt: TGTGCCAGCCCCAAATTCCCGGACAGGGCGAACACTGAAGCTTTCTTT; cdr3_aa: CASPKFPDRANTEAFF; d_call: TRBD1; v_call: TRBV12-3/TRBV12-4; j_call: TRBJ1-1; clone_size: many
cdr3_nt: TGTGCCATCAGTGTAGTGGGGACAGGCACAGATACGCAGTATTTT; cdr3_aa: CAISVVGTGTDTQYF; d_call: TRBD1; v_call: TRBV10-3; j_call: TRBJ2-3; clone_size: many
cdr3_nt: TGTGCCAGCAGTGAAGCGGGAGGCTCCTACAATGAGCAGTTCTTC; cdr3_aa: CASSEAGGSYNEQFF; d_call: -; v_call: TRBV6-1; j_call: TRBJ2-1; clone_size: many
cdr3_nt: TGCGCCAGCAGCTTCTACGGACGGGGAAACTATGGCTACACCTTC; cdr3_aa: CASSFYGRGNYGYTF; d_call: -; v_call: TRBV5-1; j_call: TRBJ1-2; clone_size: many
cdr3_nt: TGCAGTGCTCACTCGTCAGGCTTTGTAGCGAACACCGGGGAGCTGTTTTTT; cdr3_aa: CSAHSSGFVANTGELFF; d_call: -; v_call: TRBV20-1; j_call: TRBJ2-2; clone_size: many
cdr3_nt: TGTGCCAGCAGGGCGACAGGGAGAGGGGGCACTGAAGCTTTCTTT; cdr3_aa: CASRATGRGGTEAFF; d_call: TRBD1; v_call: TRBV6-1; j_call: TRBJ1-1; clone_size: few
cdr3_nt: TGCAGTGCTAGCAGCCCTTGGGCAGCTACGAACACCGGGGAGCCGTTTTTT; cdr3_aa: CSASSPWAATNTGEPFF; d_call: -; v_call: TRBV20-1; j_call: TRBJ2-2; clone_size: -
cdr3_nt: TGTGCCAGCATGGACGGGATTTTCACTGAAGCTTTCTTT; cdr3_aa: CASMDGIFTEAFF; d_call: -; v_call: TRBV2; j_call: TRBJ1-1; clone_size: many
cdr3_nt: TGTGCCAGCAGCCCTCTAGGACGCGGGGAGACCCAGTACTTC; cdr3_aa: CASSPLGRGETQYF; d_call: -; v_call: TRBV14; j_call: TRBJ2-5; clone_size: many
cdr3_nt: TGTGCCAGCTCCGCTGGGACTAGCGGGTTCGCCTACGAGCAGTACTTC; cdr3_aa: CASSAGTSGFAYEQYF; d_call: TRBD2; v_call: TRBV7-9; j_call: TRBJ2-7; clone_size: few
cdr3_nt: TGCGCCAGCAGCCCCGGTGGCGGTAGCGGGAGGCCCTCGTGGGCCAAAAACATTCAGTACTTC; cdr3_aa: CASSPGGGSGRPSWAKNIQYF; d_call: TRBD2; v_call: TRBV4-1; j_call: TRBJ2-4; clone_size: -